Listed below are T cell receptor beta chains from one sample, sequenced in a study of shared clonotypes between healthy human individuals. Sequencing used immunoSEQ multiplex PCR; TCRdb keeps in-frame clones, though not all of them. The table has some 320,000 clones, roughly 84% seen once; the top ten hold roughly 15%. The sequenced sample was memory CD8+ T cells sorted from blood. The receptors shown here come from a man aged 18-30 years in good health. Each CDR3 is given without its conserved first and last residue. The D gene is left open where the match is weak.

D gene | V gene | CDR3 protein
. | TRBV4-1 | ASSPLALDPNEQF
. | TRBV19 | ASSVQYNSPLH
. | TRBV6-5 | ASSYSGGTQY
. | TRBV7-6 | ASSLESGGDAFEQY
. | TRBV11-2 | ASSSPVGDTQY
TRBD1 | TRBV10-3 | AIREDRATEQY
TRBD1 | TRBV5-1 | ASSPTGKSNYGYT
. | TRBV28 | ASSDRQAHGAGANVLT
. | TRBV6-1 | ASRGTLPNYGYT
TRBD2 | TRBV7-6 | ASSRIAGGPGLGNEQF
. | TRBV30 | AWTGDLRDEAF
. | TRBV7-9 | ASSPPLGSTDTQY
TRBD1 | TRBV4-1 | ASSQGGRTGGTDTQY
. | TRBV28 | ASSLWTEQATNEKLF
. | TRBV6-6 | ATGYTGELF
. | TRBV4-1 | ASSQDTRPQETQY
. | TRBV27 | ASRTLGTGNTIY
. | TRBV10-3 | AIKSGEQETQY
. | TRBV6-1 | AIRRDGDTEAF
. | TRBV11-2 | ASSPYFGGDTQY
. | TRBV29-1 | SVALEWSEQY
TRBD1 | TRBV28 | ASSFFPFQGATGELF
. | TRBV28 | ASSFSGTNEKLF
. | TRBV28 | ASSFISEGTDTQY
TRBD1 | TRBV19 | ASSSWTGYTYGYT
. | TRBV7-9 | ASIHIIWRHPYNEQF
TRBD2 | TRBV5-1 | ASSQGLESYLGEQY
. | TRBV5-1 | ASSDRDNGNEKLF
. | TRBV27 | ASSLAGSGNYGYT
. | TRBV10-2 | ASSGTVYEQY
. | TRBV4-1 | ASSHAGTTYEQY
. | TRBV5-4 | ASSSLIGARFDTEAF
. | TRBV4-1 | ASGEFGETQY
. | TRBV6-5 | ASRFREIAYEQY
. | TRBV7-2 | ASSYGLYGAF
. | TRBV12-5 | ASGSGLRSSYEQY
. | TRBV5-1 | ASSFDGLSGELF
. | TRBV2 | ASSEWAETTDTQY
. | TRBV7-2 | ASSLWRTAMNTEAF
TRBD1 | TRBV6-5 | ASSYVDRGSYEQY
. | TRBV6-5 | ASGPLNTGELF
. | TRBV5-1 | ASSFNGYNEQF
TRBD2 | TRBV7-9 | ASSLDPTSGSRKNIQY
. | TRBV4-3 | ASSKGWTGELF
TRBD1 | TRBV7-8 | ASSLFEGGGEPQH
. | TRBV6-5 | ASSYAGRNYGYT
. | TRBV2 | ASSAYFSSGNTIY
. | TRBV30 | AWSDLALQQF
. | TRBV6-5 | ASSYSSPIFYEQY
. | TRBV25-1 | ASSETGHGKLF
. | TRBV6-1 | ASSLARMSEQF
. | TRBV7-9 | ASSLFGTTYEQY
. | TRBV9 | ASSVDGRSIDEQF
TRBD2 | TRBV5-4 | ASTLDGRREVEQY
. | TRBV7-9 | ASSSPGVDT
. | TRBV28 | ASSLQENYGYT
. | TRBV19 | ASSTPGEGYQPQH
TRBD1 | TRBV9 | ASSVEGQDGGELF
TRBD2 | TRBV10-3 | AISRGSSGSLTDTQY